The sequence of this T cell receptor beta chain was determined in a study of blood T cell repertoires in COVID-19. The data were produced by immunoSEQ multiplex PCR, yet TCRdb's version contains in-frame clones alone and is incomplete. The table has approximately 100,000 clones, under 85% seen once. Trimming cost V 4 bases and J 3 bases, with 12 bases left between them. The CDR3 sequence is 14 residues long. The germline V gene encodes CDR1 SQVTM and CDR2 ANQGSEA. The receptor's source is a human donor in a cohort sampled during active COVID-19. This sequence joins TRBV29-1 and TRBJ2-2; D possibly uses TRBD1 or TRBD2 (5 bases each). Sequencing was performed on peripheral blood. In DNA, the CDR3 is TGCAGCGTTGGAGAGGGGAGATACACCGGGGAGCTGTTTTTT. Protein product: CSVGEGRYTGELFF.